This TCR beta chain appears in the sequencing data of a study of shared clonotypes between healthy human individuals (TCRdb year 2020). For context, the study as a whole: Three men and a couple of women, aged 18 to 49 years, made up the cohort. Per donor, three plates each were used for CD4 naive and CD4 memory, two for CD8 naive, and one for CD8 memory. To estimate repertoire size and how much clonotypes are shared between individuals, the study performed deep sequencing of blood TCR repertoires from roughly five healthy adults. Libraries were prepared and TCR repertoires were sequenced by different laboratories using diverse techniques, in order to increase sequencing depth and limit assay-specific biases. Between about 0.9 and 9 billion PBMCs per donor were obtained by leukapheresis. General study outcomes and caveats: Incomplete sequencing was indicated by rarefaction of sorted-subset datasets, despite the large sequencing depth. Sharing across several donors was observed for about 4.8% of naive CD4, 3% to 4% of naive CD8, about 2.3% of memory CD4, and about 0.38% of memory CD8 clonotypes. Compared with non-shared clonotypes, the clonotypes found in all four sorted-subset donors had higher generation probabilities. Naive subsets generally had larger estimated clonotype richness than memory subsets. Pairwise subsampling led to the expectation that sequencing depth would affect the degree of clonotype sharing among donors. Because the study included a small number of donors, the genetic and exposure-history diversity represented was limited. Sampling was limited to blood, and TCR repertoires in tissue likely differ from TCR repertoires in blood.

Details on this clone: It lacks a known antigen. Within one base of it there is no much larger clone, and no base qualities were kept.

The donors were healthy, HIV-negative adults with no recently reported acute infections or vaccinations. Every donor was a Caucasian adult residing in Nashville, Tennessee, USA. CD4+ T cells were enriched by magnetic negative selection; naive cells were then positively selected on CD45RA, and the negative fraction formed the memory subset. Blood was obtained by leukapheresis, after which PBMCs were separated by Ficoll-Histopaque density gradient centrifugation and cryopreserved in liquid nitrogen vapor phase. Analytical flow cytometry was used to check the purity and quantity of each magnetically sorted T cell population. From each sorted fraction, genomic DNA was isolated and quantified by UV absorbance on a Nanodrop 2000c. Using the deep immunoSEQ assay, TCR CDR3 regions were amplified from genomic DNA by multiplex PCR. Extracted genomic DNA from each cell subset was distributed evenly across all wells of several immunoSEQ 96-well plates, and each plate was treated as a replicate. For sorted subsets, 200 ng of genomic DNA, equivalent to roughly 33,000 T cell genomes, went into each replicate PCR. The purified libraries were quantified using a Qubit 3.0 fluorometer, sized with a Bioanalyzer 2100, and then quantified again using the KAPA Library Quantification kit. A separate single-read 150-cycle Illumina NextSeq 550 flow cell was used to sequence each immunoSEQ 96-well plate. The source study handled its data this way. Because the immunoSEQ output included only junctional sequences and no quality scores, the filtering could not be the same as the filtering used for full-length reads. Sequences were annotated with PyIR, a Python wrapper for IgBLAST v1.9, and V/J genes and CDR3 were assigned using IMGT germline references. Reads were filtered out if the reads had weak V/J assignments (E-value above 1e-6), no CDR3, stop codons, out-of-frame junctions, or ambiguous translated residues. A V3J clonotype was defined by an identical inferred V gene, J gene, and CDR3 amino acid sequence. To compute the percentage overlap between repertoires, the number of shared unique clonotypes was divided by the size of the smaller repertoire. RTK rarefaction, the Chao1 estimator, and Recon v2.1 estimates of unobserved clonotypes were used to assess repertoire richness. Generation probabilities were computed with OLGA for all TCRbeta clonotypes obtained by the gDNA method from a few donors. TCRdb took over this immuneACCESS table, retaining in-frame rearrangements with V and J assigned. Such tables are incomplete; in checked studies, under half of the missing clones stem from an unresolved V gene, and the remainder is unexplained. Clonal size and the V and J genes are those of that table, whereas D and trimming came from the DNA. The sample profile shows about 520,000 clones; more than 95% of them were found once. The leading ten clones occupy about 0.064% of the sample.

The CDR3, cysteine through phenylalanine, is 15 amino acids long. CDR3 DNA is the only sequence kept; it has 45 bases, read in frame from the first base. The germline V gene encodes CDR1 ENHRY and CDR2 SYGVKD. Trimming removed 0 bases from V and 3 bases from J, leaving 11 bases between the germline ends. This TCR was recovered from a woman in her 30s in good health. Specimen: naive CD4+ T cells sorted from blood. The label giving this sample's cell subset or site can be read as: CD45RA+ positively selected. The V and J segments used are TRBV10-3 and TRBJ1-1, with a weak D call of TRBD1 (6 bases match). The DNA is TGTGCCATCAGTGAGTCCTCGACAGGAGACACTGAAGCTTTCTTT. The resulting protein is CAISESSTGDTEAFF.